Below are 21 T cell receptor beta chains sequenced from a single sample in a study of shared clonotypes between healthy human individuals. Repertoires were generated with immunoSEQ multiplex PCR, while TCRdb's copy carries only in-frame clones and drops some. In the table there are under 850,000 clones, 72% of which are singletons. Sequenced sample: memory CD4+ T cells sorted from blood. Regarding subset: CD45RA-negative fraction. These receptors all come from a woman younger than 45 in good health.

The rearrangement links TRBV7-8 to TRBJ1-1; a possible D gene is TRBD1 (5 bases). Germline V gene sequence: CDR1 SGHVS, CDR2 FQNEAQ. The length of the CDR3 is 15 residues. The V end lost 5 bases, the J end lost 1 base, and 14 bases lay between the germline ends. This CDR3 is CASSPYLGGNTEAFF. The CDR3 DNA sequence: TGTGCCAGCAGCCCTTACCTGGGGGGGAACACTGAAGCTTTCTTT.

This clone has ten or more counts. The sample contains more than one DNA sequence encoding this CDR3. The J gene is TRBJ2-3, the V gene TRBV5-1; TRBD1 matches at 10 bases. Looked up from germline, CDR1 is SGHRS and CDR2 is YFSETQ. This CDR3 contains 14 residues. The V and J ends lost 0 bases and 5 bases, in that order; junction bases with no gene match: 0. CDR3 sequence: CASSLGTGGDTQYF. Written as DNA, the CDR3 is TGCGCCAGCAGCTTGGGGACAGGGGGAGATACGCAGTATTTT.

This clone was found a few times. The rearrangement uses TRBV5-1 and TRBJ2-3; D gene unclear. The V gene lost 1 base and the J gene lost 2 bases, with 14 bases spanning the gap. The CDR3 runs 16 residues. CDR1 SGHRS and CDR2 YFSETQ come from the germline V gene. CDR3 coding DNA: TGCGCCAGCAGCTTGCTGTCAGGAGCAGTCACAGATACGCAGTATTTT. It encodes CASSLLSGAVTDTQYF.

J is TRBJ1-5 and V is TRBV2; a possible D gene is TRBD1 (6 bases). Trimming cost V 4 bases and J 3 bases, with 10 bases left between them. This CDR3 has 14 amino acids. Germline CDR1 reads SNHLY; CDR2 reads FYNNEI. Here the CDR3 DNA reads TGTGCCAGCAGTGGGGGGGACATCAATCAGCCCCAGCATTTT. Amino acids: CASSGGDINQPQHF. The variable domain in full, completed from reference TRBV2 and TRBJ1-5, reads EPEVTQTPSHQVTQMGQEVILRCVPISNHLYFYWYRQILGQKVEFLVSFYNNEISEKSEIFDDQFSVERPDGSNFTLKIRSTKLEDSAMYFCASSGGDINQPQHFGDGTRLSIL.

The gene calls are TRBV28 and TRBJ1-3, with D perhaps matching TRBD1 (6 bases). V was pared by 8 bases and J by 6 bases, with 23 bases between. The CDR3 is 16 residues long. The germline gives CDR1 MDHEN, CDR2 SYDVKM. The CDR3 protein is CASGQIFLGAENTIYF. CDR3 sequence (DNA): TGTGCCAGCGGACAGATCTTCCTGGGGGCTGAAAACACCATATATTTT. The full variable domain, with the rest looked up from reference TRBV28 and TRBJ1-3, is DVKVTQSSRYLVKRTGEKVFLECVQDMDHENMFWYRQDPGLGLRLIYFSYDVKMKEKGDIPEGYSVSREKKERFSLILESASTNQTSMYLCASGQIFLGAENTIYFGEGSWLTVV.

This clone was seen only once. The chain couples TRBV7-8 to TRBJ2-7, with TRBD1 matching over 7 bases. The CDR3 sequence is 16 residues long. The V gene's germline CDR1 is SGHVS and CDR2 FQNEAQ. The V and J ends lost 1 base and 7 bases, in that order; junction bases with no gene match: 13. CDR3 loop: CASSLGRGRGTREQYF. CDR3 DNA sequence: TGTGCCAGCAGCTTAGGTAGGGGCAGGGGGACACGGGAGCAGTACTTC. The entire variable domain, with the rest obtained from reference TRBV7-8 and TRBJ2-7, is as follows: GAGVSQSPRYKVAKRGQDVALRCDPISGHVSLFWYQQALGQGPEFLTYFQNEAQLDKSGLPSDRFFAERPEGSVSTLKIQRTQQEDSAVYLCASSLGRGRGTREQYFGPGTRLTVT.

This chain joins TRBV19 and TRBJ2-5, with 7 bases aligning to TRBD2. J gave up 5 bases and V 5 bases, and 14 bases lay outside the gene matches. CDR1 LNHDA and CDR2 SQIVND come from the germline V gene (reference sequence). This CDR3 region has 16 residues. In DNA form, the CDR3 reads TGTGCCAGTAGTCCTGACCTCGGGGGAGGGCAGGAGACCCAGTACTTC. Its protein is CASSPDLGGGQETQYF.

The rearrangement joins TRBV30 to TRBJ2-7; D gene uncertain. The CDR3 has 12 residues. Germline V gives CDR1 GTSNPN, CDR2 SVGIG (reference sequence). Trimming cost V 7 bases and J 2 bases, with 12 bases left between them. DNA of the CDR3: TGTGCCTCGGGCTTTACACCCTACGAGCAGTACTTC. Its translation: CASGFTPYEQYF. The full variable domain, its missing parts supplied by reference TRBV30 and TRBJ2-7, is SQTIHQWPATLVQPVGSPLSLECTVEGTSNPNLYWYRQAAGRGLQLLFYSVGIGQISSEVPQNLSASRPQDRQFILSSKKLLLSDSGFYLCASGFTPYEQYFGPGTRLTVT.

The chain combines TRBV7-9 with TRBJ1-1; maybe TRBD1 (6 bases). The CDR3 contains 16 residues. CDR1 SEHNR and CDR2 FQNEAQ come from the germline V gene (reference sequence). Trimming left V 6 bases short and J 3 bases short, with 20 bases between. This CDR3 reads CASRSMGAGRDTEAFF. The DNA of the CDR3 is TGTGCCAGCAGAAGCATGGGGGCGGGGAGGGACACTGAAGCTTTCTTT.

Here the CDR3 reads CASSLRGIEQYF. CDR3 bases: TGCGCCAGCAGCTTACGGGGGATCGAGCAGTACTTC. The chain carries TRBV5-1 and TRBJ2-7; tentatively, D is TRBD2 (6 bases). V lost 2 bases to trimming and J lost 6 bases, with 9 bases between them. This CDR3 is built from 12 residues. The germline gives CDR1 SGHRS, CDR2 YFSETQ.

The chain combines TRBV30 with TRBJ2-7; D ambiguous. Germline lookup yields CDR1 GTSNPN and CDR2 SVGIG (reference sequence). The CDR3 runs 12 residues. V lost 1 base and J lost 3, with 7 bases in between. The CDR3 coding sequence is TGTGCCTGGAGTGGGGTGAACTACGAGCAGTACTTC. This encodes CAWSGVNYEQYF.

CDR3 nucleotide sequence: TGTGCCAGCAGCTTGGCCAGCCCGGGTGAGCAGTACTTC. The encoded protein is CASSLASPGEQYF. The V and J genes are TRBV5-4 and TRBJ2-7, with no clear D. Germline V lookup: CDR1 SGHNT, CDR2 YYREEE (reference sequence). V lost 0 bases and J 7 bases, leaving 11 bases between the germline ends. The CDR3 loop spans 13 amino acids.

The J gene is TRBJ1-6, the V gene TRBV9; D possibly corresponds to TRBD1 (5 bases). V was shortened by 4 bases and J by 5 bases, with 16 bases between the two germline ends. CDR1 and CDR2 from the germline V gene are SGDLS and YYNGEE. This CDR3 comprises 16 residues. The CDR3 sequence: CASSSLGGGNNSPLHF. For the CDR3, the DNA is TGTGCCAGCAGCAGCTTGGGGGGTGGAAATAATTCACCCCTCCACTTT. Full variable domain (remainder filled in from reference TRBV9 and TRBJ1-6): DSGVTQTPKHLITATGQRVTLRCSPRSGDLSVYWYQQSLDQGLQFLIQYYNGEERAKGNILERFSAQQFPDLHSELNLSSLELGDSALYFCASSSLGGGNNSPLHFGNGTRLTVT.

As for this clone: Additional DNA sequences in this sample encode the identical CDR3. This chain links TRBV5-1 with TRBJ2-1; 8 bases match TRBD2. Germline CDR1 reads SGHRS; CDR2 reads YFSETQ. V lost 0 bases and J lost 7; bases outside the gene matches: 6. The CDR3 length is 15 residues. CDR3: CASSLGGLAGNEQFF. CDR3 nucleotides: TGCGCCAGCAGCTTGGGTGGTCTAGCGGGTAATGAGCAGTTCTTC. Full variable domain (remainder filled in from reference TRBV5-1 and TRBJ2-1): KAGVTQTPRYLIKTRGQQVTLSCSPISGHRSVSWYQQTPGQGLQFLFEYFSETQRNKGNFPGRFSGRQFSNSRSEMNVSTLELGDSALYLCASSLGGLAGNEQFFGPGTRLTVL.

This clone was detected only once. The chain recombines TRBV7-2 with TRBJ1-1; D might be TRBD1 (6 bases). The CDR3 totals 14 residues. Germline V gene sequence: CDR1 SGHTA, CDR2 FQGNSA. The V and J ends lost 5 bases and 5 bases respectively, with 15 bases between them. The CDR3 DNA reads TGTGCCAGCAGCGCGCAACAGGGAAGGACTGAAGCTTTCTTT. Encoded protein: CASSAQQGRTEAFF. Using reference TRBV7-2 and TRBJ1-1 for the parts outside the CDR3, the full variable domain is GAGVSQSPSNKVTEKGKDVELRCDPISGHTALYWYRQSLGQGLEFLIYFQGNSAPDKSGLPSDRFSAERTGGSVSTLTIQRTQQEDSAVYLCASSAQQGRTEAFFGQGTRLTVV.

The chain recombines TRBV18 with TRBJ2-7; the D gene is possibly TRBD2 (7 bases). CDR1 and CDR2 (germline): KGHSH, LQKENI. There are 17 residues in the CDR3. V was pared by 3 bases and J by 5 bases, with 23 bases between. The CDR3 region is CASSPQAGASSHNEQYF. The CDR3 coding sequence is TGTGCCAGCTCACCCCAGGCGGGGGCGTCTAGCCACAACGAGCAGTACTTC.

In its sample, this clone was seen a few times. The V and J genes are TRBV2 and TRBJ2-3; D may be TRBD1 (5 bases). The germline V and J ends were trimmed by 4 bases and 0 bases, with 11 bases remaining between them. Germline V gives CDR1 SNHLY, CDR2 FYNNEI. CDR3 length equals 15 residues. In DNA, the CDR3 is TGTGCCAGCAGTGGAGACAGATATAGCACAGATACGCAGTATTTT. Translated, it gives CASSGDRYSTDTQYF.

The rearrangement uses TRBV7-9 and TRBJ2-2; D remains unclear. CDR1 is SEHNR and CDR2 is FQNEAQ in the germline V gene (reference sequence). The CDR3 contains 14 residues. Trimming took off 2 bases at V and 1 base at J, with 5 bases between the two ends. The CDR3 region is CASSLIRNTGELFF. In DNA, the CDR3 is TGTGCCAGCAGCTTAATCAGGAACACCGGGGAGCTGTTTTTT.

V usage is TRBV28 and J usage is TRBJ2-1; D is uncertain. Trimming took off 7 bases at V and 4 bases at J, with 5 bases between the two ends. The CDR3 runs to 11 residues. CDR1 is MDHEN and CDR2 is SYDVKM in the germline V gene. As DNA, the CDR3 is TGTGCCAGCATTCGTTACAATGAGCAGTTCTTC. Translated, it gives CASIRYNEQFF.

The rearrangement joins TRBV4-1 to TRBJ2-6; 9 positions agree with TRBD1. The CDR3 has 18 residues. Trimming at V came to 4 bases and at J to 3 bases, leaving 10 bases not matched to a gene. CDR1 MGHRA and CDR2 YSYEKL come from the germline V gene. The CDR3 region is CASSPPQGAPFGANVLTF. The CDR3 DNA sequence: TGCGCCAGCAGCCCCCCACAGGGGGCGCCTTTTGGGGCCAACGTCCTGACTTTC.

The chain recombines TRBV18 with TRBJ2-3; tentatively, D is TRBD2 (5 bases). The CDR3 consists of 15 residues. V was clipped by 4 bases and J by 0 bases, with 11 bases between them. Germline V gene sequence: CDR1 KGHSH, CDR2 LQKENI. The chain's CDR3 is CASSQQRQSTDTQYF. The CDR3 DNA reads TGTGCCAGCTCACAACAGCGGCAAAGCACAGATACGCAGTATTTT.